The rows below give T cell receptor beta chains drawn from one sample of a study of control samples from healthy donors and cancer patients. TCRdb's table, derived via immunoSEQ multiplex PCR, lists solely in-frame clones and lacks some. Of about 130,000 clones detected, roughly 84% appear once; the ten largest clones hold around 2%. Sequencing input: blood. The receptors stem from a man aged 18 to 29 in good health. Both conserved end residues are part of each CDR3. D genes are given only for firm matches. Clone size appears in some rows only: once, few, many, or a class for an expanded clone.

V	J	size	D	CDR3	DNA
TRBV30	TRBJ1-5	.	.	CAWSVGPGNGNQPQHF	TGTGCCTGGAGTGTGGGTCCGGGGAATGGCAATCAGCCCCAGCATTTT
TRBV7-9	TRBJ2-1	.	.	CASSSYARRAHINEQFF	TGTGCCAGCAGCTCGTACGCTAGGCGCGCGCACATCAATGAGCAGTTCTTC
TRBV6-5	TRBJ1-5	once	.	CASSDVGGNQPQHF	TGTGCCAGCAGCGACGTGGGGGGCAATCAGCCCCAGCATTTT
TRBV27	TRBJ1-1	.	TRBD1	CASRLDRGEAFF	TGTGCCAGCAGGTTGGACAGGGGCGAAGCTTTCTTT
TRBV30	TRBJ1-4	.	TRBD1	CAWFNRGRDEKLFF	TGTGCCTGGTTCAACAGGGGTAGGGATGAAAAACTGTTTTTT
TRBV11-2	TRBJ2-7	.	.	CASSFSVEAGGYEQYF	TGTGCCAGCAGCTTTTCTGTTGAAGCGGGCGGCTACGAGCAGTACTTC
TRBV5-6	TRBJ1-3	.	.	CASRLAGPGNTIYF	TGTGCCAGCAGATTGGCAGGGCCCGGAAACACCATATATTTT
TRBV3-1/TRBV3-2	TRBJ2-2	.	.	CASGRSNGELFF	TGTGCCAGCGGGCGGTCCAACGGGGAGCTGTTTTTT
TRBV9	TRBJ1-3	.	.	CASSVATSGSLGGNTIYF	TGTGCCAGCAGCGTAGCTACCTCGGGAAGCCTAGGGGGAAACACCATATATTTT
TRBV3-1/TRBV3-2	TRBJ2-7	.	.	CASSQVSYEQYF	TGTGCCAGCAGCCAAGTGTCCTACGAGCAGTACTTC
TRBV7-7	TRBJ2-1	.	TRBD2	CASSLATSGVFNEQFF	TGTGCTAGCAGCTTAGCTACTAGCGGGGTGTTCAATGAGCAGTTCTTC
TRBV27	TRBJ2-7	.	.	CASSPPLRTRGYEQYF	TGTGCCAGCAGTCCCCCGTTGAGGACCAGGGGATACGAGCAGTACTTC
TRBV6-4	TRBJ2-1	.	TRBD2	CASSDWREGSYNEQFF	TGTGCCAGCAGTGACTGGCGGGAGGGATCCTACAATGAGCAGTTCTTC
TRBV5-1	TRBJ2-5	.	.	CASRGVWGNQETQYF	TGCGCCAGCAGGGGGGTTTGGGGGAACCAAGAGACCCAGTACTTC
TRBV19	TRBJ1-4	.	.	CASSPQGQEKLFF	TGTGCCAGTAGTCCCCAGGGCCAAGAAAAACTGTTTTTT
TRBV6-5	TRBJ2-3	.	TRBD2	CASSFRDYPTTDTQYF	TGTGCCAGCAGTTTCCGGGACTATCCGACCACAGATACGCAGTATTTT
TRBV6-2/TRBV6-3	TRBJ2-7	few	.	CASSYPDPGAYEQYF	TGTGCCAGCAGTTACCCGGATCCGGGCGCCTACGAGCAGTACTTC
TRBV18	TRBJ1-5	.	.	CASSPPSLSNQPQHF	TGTGCCAGCTCACCGCCGTCACTTAGCAATCAGCCCCAGCATTTT
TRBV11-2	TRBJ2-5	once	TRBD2	CASSPLAGGETQYF	TGTGCCAGCAGCCCGCTAGCGGGAGGGGAGACCCAGTACTTC
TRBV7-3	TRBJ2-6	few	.	CASSLRSGANVLTF	TGTGCCAGCAGCTTACGCTCTGGGGCCAACGTCCTGACTTTC
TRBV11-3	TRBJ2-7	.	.	CASSLDRVSVEQYF	TGTGCCAGCAGCTTAGATCGGGTTTCGGTCGAGCAGTACTTC
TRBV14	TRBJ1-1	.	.	CASSQYTEAFF	TGTGCCAGCAGCCAATACACTGAAGCTTTCTTT
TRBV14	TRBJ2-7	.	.	CASSLGGTAVYEQYF	TGTGCCAGCAGCCTCGGGGGGACAGCCGTATACGAGCAGTACTTC
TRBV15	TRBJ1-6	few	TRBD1	CATSSRDRGIAYNSPLHF	TGTGCCACCAGCAGCCGGGACAGGGGGATTGCCTATAATTCACCCCTCCACTTT
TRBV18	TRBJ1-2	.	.	CASSSDRTQNYGYTF	TGTGCCAGCTCGTCAGACAGGACCCAGAACTATGGCTACACCTTC
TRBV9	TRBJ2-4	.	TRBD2	CASSVGLAGGLGGAKNIQYF	TGTGCCAGCAGCGTAGGGCTAGCGGGAGGGCTGGGGGGAGCCAAAAACATTCAGTACTTC
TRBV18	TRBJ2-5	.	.	CASSPGSQETQYF	TGTGCCAGCTCACCAGGGTCACAAGAGACCCAGTACTTC
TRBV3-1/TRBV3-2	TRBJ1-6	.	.	CASSPSDQMVLHSPLHF	TGTGCCAGCAGCCCTTCCGATCAGATGGTATTGCATTCACCCCTCCACTTT
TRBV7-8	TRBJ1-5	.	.	CASSSSSPGANQPQHF	TGTGCCAGCAGCTCGTCGAGCCCCGGGGCCAATCAGCCCCAGCATTTT
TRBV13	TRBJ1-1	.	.	CASSLGNTEAFF	TGTGCCAGCAGCTTAGGAAACACTGAAGCTTTCTTT
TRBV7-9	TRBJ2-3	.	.	CASSFRQTDTQYF	TGTGCCAGCAGTTTCAGACAGACAGATACGCAGTATTTT
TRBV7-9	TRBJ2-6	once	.	CASSLAQGRPGANVLTF	TGTGCCAGCAGCTTAGCACAGGGAAGACCCGGGGCCAACGTCCTGACTTTC
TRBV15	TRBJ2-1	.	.	CATSIGNNEQFF	TGTGCCACCAGCATTGGGAACAATGAGCAGTTCTTC
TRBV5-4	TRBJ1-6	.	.	CASSPRGPNSPLHF	TGTGCCAGCAGCCCCAGGGGCCCGAATTCACCCCTCCACTTT
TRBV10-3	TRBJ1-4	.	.	CAISEQVGVNEKLFF	TGTGCCATCAGTGAGCAAGTTGGGGTTAATGAAAAACTGTTTTTT
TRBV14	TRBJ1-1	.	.	CASSQVAVWGNTEAFF	TGTGCCAGCAGCCAAGTGGCAGTCTGGGGGAACACTGAAGCTTTCTTT
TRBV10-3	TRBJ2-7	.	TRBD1	CAISESQGDPYEQYF	TGTGCCATCAGTGAGTCCCAGGGGGACCCCTACGAGCAGTACTTC
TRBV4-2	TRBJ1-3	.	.	CASSQDGTPGNTIYF	TGTGCCAGCAGCCAAGACGGGACACCTGGAAACACCATATATTTT
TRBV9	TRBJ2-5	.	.	CASSVEDGGRETQYF	TGTGCCAGCAGCGTAGAGGACGGAGGCAGGGAGACCCAGTACTTC
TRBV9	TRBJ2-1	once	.	CASSAPPWNEQFF	TGTGCCAGCAGCGCCCCCCCCTGGAATGAGCAGTTCTTC
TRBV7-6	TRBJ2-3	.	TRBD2	CASSFLGREKGTDTQYF	TGTGCCAGCAGCTTCCTGGGGAGGGAGAAAGGGACAGATACGCAGTATTTT